These 26 T cell receptor beta chains share one sample of origin, sequenced in a study of cytomegalovirus exposure and HLA in healthy donors. The PCR made use of 60 Vbeta and 13 Jbeta primers. Clones were read by immunoSEQ multiplex PCR, and TCRdb kept only the in-frame ones, dropping some. The sample shows about 120,000 clones, around four fifths of them seen only once. The sample was PBMCs. These receptors came from a man aged 55-75 years in good health and CMV-seropositive.

V and J are TRBV6-6 and TRBJ1-1, with TRBD1 as a possible D gene (6 bases). Trimming removed 2 bases at V and 1 base at J, with 11 bases between. CDR3 length: 15 residues. Germline V gene sequence: CDR1 MNHNY, CDR2 SVGAGI (reference sequence). The CDR3 is CASSYLGGANTEAFF. DNA of the CDR3: TGTGCCAGCAGTTACCTCGGGGGGGCGAACACTGAAGCTTTCTTT.

The chain carries TRBV11-2 and TRBJ2-3, with 10 bases that match TRBD2. The CDR3 has 17 amino acids. The germline CDR1 and CDR2 sequences are SGHAT and FQNNGV. J was trimmed by 1 base and V by 5 bases; bases with no gene match: 9. CDR3 sequence (DNA): TGTGCCAGCAGCCTAGGACCCCTAGCGGGGGGCACAGATACGCAGTATTTT. The encoded protein is CASSLGPLAGGTDTQYF.

The V and J genes are TRBV5-4 and TRBJ2-1; D call uncertain. Deletions cut 4 bases from V and 5 bases from J, with 13 bases between. The CDR3 loop spans 14 amino acids. CDR1 and CDR2 from the germline V gene are SGHNT and YYREEE (reference sequence). CDR3 coding DNA: TGTGCCAGCAGCCCCGGAGCAGCTAACAATGAGCAGTTCTTC. The encoded protein is CASSPGAANNEQFF.

This clone showed up just a few times. The chain links TRBV11-2 to TRBJ2-5, with 10 bases lining up with TRBD2. This CDR3 has 17 residues. Trimming at V came to 2 bases and at J to 5 bases, leaving 11 bases not matched to a gene. Per germline, CDR1 SGHAT and CDR2 FQNNGV. CDR3 sequence: CASSLPWLAGEKETQYF. CDR3 coding DNA: TGTGCCAGCAGCTTACCCTGGCTAGCGGGAGAGAAGGAGACCCAGTACTTC.

The chain joins TRBV7-3 to TRBJ1-1, with D maybe TRBD1 (5 bases). Germline CDR1 reads SGHTA; CDR2 reads FQGTGA. This CDR3 is 15 amino acids long. The V gene lost 0 bases and the J gene lost 5 bases, with 13 bases spanning the gap. The CDR3 sequence: CASSLTSGERTEAFF. The CDR3 DNA reads as TGTGCCAGCAGCTTAACCTCGGGGGAGAGGACTGAAGCTTTCTTT. The variable domain in full, with the rest retrieved from reference TRBV7-3 and TRBJ1-1, is GAGVSQTPSNKVTEKGKYVELRCDPISGHTALYWYRQSLGQGPEFLIYFQGTGAADDSGLPNDRFFAVRPEGSVSTLKIQRTERGDSAVYLCASSLTSGERTEAFFGQGTRLTVV.

This clone was recorded many times. The chain is built from TRBV10-3 and TRBJ1-1, with a weak D call TRBD1 (5 bases). CDR3 length equals 15 residues. Between the trimmed V and J ends, which lost 10 bases and 5 bases, there was a span of 23 bases. The germline gives CDR1 ENHRY, CDR2 SYGVKD. Written as DNA, the CDR3 is TGTGCCACCTCTTCTTGGGGCAATCAGTGGACTGAAGCTTTCTTT. The encoded protein is CATSSWGNQWTEAFF.

The CDR3 here is CASSETTNTEAFF. The CDR3 DNA reads TGTGCCAGCAGCGAAACTACGAACACTGAAGCTTTCTTT. The chain links TRBV5-4 to TRBJ1-1; D remains ambiguous. V was clipped by 4 bases and J by 1 base, with 8 bases between them. CDR1 is SGHNT and CDR2 is YYREEE in the germline V gene (reference sequence). The CDR3 runs to 13 residues. Complete variable domain (other parts from reference TRBV5-4 and TRBJ1-1): ETGVTQSPTHLIKTRGQQVTLRCSSQSGHNTVSWYQQALGQGPQFIFQYYREEENGRGNFPPRFSGLQFPNYSSELNVNALELDDSALYLCASSETTNTEAFFGQGTRLTVV.

The V call is TRBV30, the J call TRBJ2-1; D may be TRBD2 (6 bases). The V gene's germline CDR1 is GTSNPN and CDR2 SVGIG (reference sequence). The CDR3 spans 16 residues. Trimming pared 0 bases from V and 4 bases from J, leaving 16 bases between. CDR3 in amino acids: CAWSVLRGGEYNEQFF. CDR3 nucleotide sequence: TGTGCCTGGAGTGTACTTCGGGGCGGGGAGTACAATGAGCAGTTCTTC.

The V call is TRBV29-1, the J call TRBJ2-5; D may be TRBD1 (5 bases). CDR1 and CDR2 from the germline V gene are SQVTM and ANQGSEA. Trimming left V 3 bases short and J 5 bases short, with 13 bases between. The CDR3 has 13 residues. In DNA form, the CDR3 reads TGCAGCGTTGACAGGCAGGGTGGGGAGACCCAGTACTTC. Protein: CSVDRQGGETQYF.

The chain's CDR3 is CASSLRVRGETQYF. For the CDR3, the DNA is TGTGCCAGCAGTTTGAGGGTCAGGGGGGAGACCCAGTACTTC. V usage is TRBV27 and J usage is TRBJ2-5; TRBD1 agrees at 7 bases. Trimming took 3 bases from V and 5 from J; bases not matched to a gene: 6. Germline V CDR1 and CDR2: MNHEY, SMNVEV (reference sequence). The CDR3 contains 14 residues.

This chain joins TRBV30 and TRBJ2-2; the D gene is possibly TRBD1 (6 bases). CDR1 and CDR2 (germline): GTSNPN, SVGIG (reference sequence). V was clipped by 7 bases and J by 3 bases, with 12 bases between them. The CDR3 runs 13 residues. In DNA, the CDR3 is TGTGCCTCCCAGGGGTATGACACCGGGGAGCTGTTTTTT. This translates into CASQGYDTGELFF.

The V and J genes are TRBV5-1 and TRBJ1-2, with 9 bases fitting TRBD1. The V segment lost 7 bases and the J segment 4 bases; nucleotides outside the gene matches: 11. The CDR3 loop spans 15 amino acids. CDR1 and CDR2 from the germline V gene are SGHRS and YFSETQ. The CDR3 DNA follows: TGCGCCAGCGGCAATCAACAGGGGGCAGTCTATGGCTACACCTTC. The encoded protein is CASGNQQGAVYGYTF. Full variable domain (remainder filled in from reference TRBV5-1 and TRBJ1-2): KAGVTQTPRYLIKTRGQQVTLSCSPISGHRSVSWYQQTPGQGLQFLFEYFSETQRNKGNFPGRFSGRQFSNSRSEMNVSTLELGDSALYLCASGNQQGAVYGYTFGSGTRLTVV.

The chain links TRBV7-6 to TRBJ1-1; possible D gene TRBD1, 5 bases. V was cut by 1 base and J by 7 bases, with 10 bases left in between. This CDR3 contains 13 residues. Germline V gene lookup returns CDR1 SGHVS and CDR2 FNYEAQ. The CDR3 loop is CASSLVMQGEAFF. CDR3 in DNA: TGTGCCAGCAGCTTAGTTATGCAGGGTGAAGCTTTCTTT.

The chain links TRBV27 to TRBJ1-4; 8 nucleotides match TRBD1. Trimming at V came to 5 bases and at J to 16 bases, leaving 12 bases not matched to a gene. Per germline, CDR1 MNHEY and CDR2 SMNVEV (reference sequence). This CDR3 is 13 amino acids long. Here the CDR3 reads CASSRLGQDEKFF. CDR3 nucleotide sequence: TGTGCCAGCAGTCGACTGGGACAGGACGAGAAGTTTTTT. Supplemented by reference TRBV27 and TRBJ1-4, the full variable domain reads EAQVTQNPRYLITVTGKKLTVTCSQNMNHEYMSWYRQDPGLGLRQIYYSMNVEVTDKGDVPEGYKVSRKEKRNFPLILESPSPNQTSLYFCASSRLGQDEKFFGSGTQLSVL.

CDR3 coding DNA: TGTGCCAGCAGGGGAGGGACTGGGATCTACGAGCAGTACTTC. As protein: CASRGGTGIYEQYF. The V gene is TRBV28, the J gene TRBJ2-7, with 7 nucleotides matching TRBD2. Germline V gene lookup returns CDR1 MDHEN and CDR2 SYDVKM. CDR3 length equals 14 residues. After removal of 6 bases from V and 3 bases from J, the junction contained 8 bases not matched to a gene. The full variable domain, with the rest looked up from reference TRBV28 and TRBJ2-7, is DVKVTQSSRYLVKRTGEKVFLECVQDMDHENMFWYRQDPGLGLRLIYFSYDVKMKEKGDIPEGYSVSREKKERFSLILESASTNQTSMYLCASRGGTGIYEQYFGPGTRLTVT.

V gene TRBV27 combines with J gene TRBJ2-7; tentative D call: TRBD2 (6 bases). The CDR3 covers 15 residues. V was pared by 2 bases and J by 4 bases, with 15 bases between. Germline CDR1 MNHEY, CDR2 SMNVEV (reference sequence). The CDR3 nucleotides are TGTGCCAGCAGTTTAAAACAGCCTGGAGGGTACGAGCAGTACTTC. Residues: CASSLKQPGGYEQYF.

The chain employs TRBV6-6 and TRBJ1-6; 8 bases line up with TRBD1. This CDR3 has 13 amino acids. Germline V gene sequence: CDR1 MNHNY, CDR2 SVGAGI (reference sequence). J lost 7 bases, V lost 8 bases, and 4 bases had no gene match. This CDR3 reads CASRGQANSPLHF. In nucleotides, the CDR3 is TGTGCCAGCCGGGGACAGGCAAATTCACCCCTCCACTTT.

CDR3 in amino acids: CASSVGQGVTYEQYF. DNA of the CDR3: TGTGCCAGCAGCGTGGGACAGGGGGTGACCTACGAGCAGTACTTC. The chain has TRBV5-5 and TRBJ2-7; 11 nucleotides match TRBD1. Germline V gene lookup returns CDR1 SGHKS and CDR2 YYEKEE (reference sequence). With 4 bases clipped from V and 2 bases from J, the junction kept 5 bases outside the gene matches. The CDR3 is 15 amino acids.

V usage is TRBV15 and J usage is TRBJ2-1; D unresolved. The CDR3 covers 16 residues. Germline V gene lookup returns CDR1 LNHNV and CDR2 YYDKDF (reference sequence). V was trimmed by 0 bases and J by 3 bases, leaving 12 bases between them. The CDR3 coding sequence is TGTGCCACCAGCAGAGAGGCGGATTTCTTCTACAATGAGCAGTTCTTC. It specifies CATSREADFFYNEQFF.

The rearrangement links TRBV2 to TRBJ2-7; tentatively, D is TRBD1 (5 bases). Trimming took 1 base from V and 3 from J, leaving 10 bases between them. The CDR3 loop spans 14 amino acids. CDR1 is SNHLY and CDR2 is FYNNEI in the germline V gene. The CDR3 reads CASSEGRVVYEQYF. Here the CDR3 DNA reads TGTGCCAGCAGTGAAGGCAGGGTGGTCTACGAGCAGTACTTC.

The rearrangement joins TRBV5-1 to TRBJ2-1; 10 positions match TRBD2. The CDR3 is 17 residues long. The V segment lost 2 bases and the J segment 2 bases; nucleotides outside the gene matches: 7. Germline V lookup: CDR1 SGHRS, CDR2 YFSETQ. For the CDR3, the DNA is TGCGCCAGCAGCTTTTCCCTAGCGGGAGTACCCTACAATGAGCAGTTCTTC. Translation gives CASSFSLAGVPYNEQFF.

The chain has TRBV5-1 and TRBJ2-7, with TRBD1 matching over 7 bases. The CDR3 spans 14 residues. Germline CDR1 SGHRS, CDR2 YFSETQ. V lost 4 bases and J lost 5; bases outside the gene matches: 9. The CDR3 reads CASSGDSLVNEQYF. The CDR3 coding sequence is TGCGCCAGCAGCGGGGACAGTCTGGTGAACGAGCAGTACTTC. The whole variable domain, remainder taken from reference TRBV5-1 and TRBJ2-7, is KAGVTQTPRYLIKTRGQQVTLSCSPISGHRSVSWYQQTPGQGLQFLFEYFSETQRNKGNFPGRFSGRQFSNSRSEMNVSTLELGDSALYLCASSGDSLVNEQYFGPGTRLTVT.

This clone was observed a handful of times. This rearrangement joins TRBV7-9 to TRBJ1-4; D possibly corresponds to TRBD1 (6 bases). Trimming stripped 2 bases from V and 5 bases from J, with 12 bases between. CDR3 length equals 15 residues. Germline-derived CDR1 and CDR2 are SEHNR and FQNEAQ (reference sequence). CDR3: CASSLWRQGNEKLFF. In nucleotides, the CDR3 is TGTGCCAGCAGCTTATGGAGGCAGGGGAATGAAAAACTGTTTTTT.

V gene TRBV19 combines with J gene TRBJ2-2; a weak D match, TRBD1 (5 bases). The V gene lost 2 bases and the J gene lost 8 bases, with 15 bases spanning the gap. The CDR3 loop spans 15 amino acids. Germline CDR1 and CDR2: LNHDA and SQIVND (reference sequence). The DNA of the CDR3 is TGTGCCAGTAGTATAATGGCCCGCCAGGGAGGGGAGCTGTTTTTT. Translated, it gives CASSIMARQGGELFF.

The chain links TRBV7-3 to TRBJ2-5; TRBD2 aligns across 9 bases. The germline V gene has CDR1 SGHTA and CDR2 FQGTGA. Unmatched junction bases numbered 8, after V lost 1 base and J lost 5 bases. CDR3 size: 16 residues. CDR3 protein: CASSLMGGGAPETQYF. Here the CDR3 DNA reads TGTGCCAGCAGCTTAATGGGCGGGGGGGCCCCCGAGACCCAGTACTTC. Full variable domain (remainder filled in from reference TRBV7-3 and TRBJ2-5): GAGVSQTPSNKVTEKGKYVELRCDPISGHTALYWYRQSLGQGPEFLIYFQGTGAADDSGLPNDRFFAVRPEGSVSTLKIQRTERGDSAVYLCASSLMGGGAPETQYFGPGTRLLVL.

This clone showed up just a few times. The chain uses TRBV5-4 and TRBJ1-4; tentatively, D is TRBD1 (5 bases). From germline, CDR1 is SGHNT and CDR2 YYREEE (reference sequence). The CDR3 extends over 16 amino acids. Trimming removed 4 bases at V and 0 bases at J, with 13 bases between. The CDR3 DNA follows: TGTGCCAGCAGCCGTTGGGGGGTTGCAACTAATGAAAAACTGTTTTTT. This codes for CASSRWGVATNEKLFF.